These 6 T cell receptor beta chains were all obtained from the same sample, sequenced in a study of OX40 agonist ivuxolimab in advanced cancers. Sequenced by immunoSEQ multiplex PCR; TCRdb stores in-frame clones only, minus some. The profile covers roughly 90,000 clones, with about 87% appearing a single time and around 0.85% taken by the ten largest. Sample: CD4+ or CD8+ T cells sorted from blood, taken in a trial of the OX40 agonist ivuxolimab. The receptors derive from an adult with an advanced solid tumor such as melanoma, head and neck, liver or kidney cancer.

Of note for this clone: At one of its ends the junction is not consistent with the germline gene, which may arise from a read error. The chain is built from TRBV7-7 and TRBJ2-3; 11 nucleotides agree with TRBD2. The CDR3 totals 16 residues. Germline CDR1 SSHAT, CDR2 FNYEAQ (reference sequence). CDR3 amino acids: CASSLGSGGGTDTQYF. Here the CDR3 DNA reads TGTGCTAGCAGCTTAGGTAGCGGGGGGGGCACAGATACGCAGTATTTT.

The chain employs TRBV19 and TRBJ1-4; 9 bases agree with TRBD1. This CDR3 is built from 15 residues. Germline V gene sequence: CDR1 LNHDA, CDR2 SQIVND (reference sequence). With 5 bases clipped from V and 8 bases from J, the junction kept 9 bases outside the gene matches. In nucleotides, the CDR3 is TGTGCCAGTAGTGTTCCCGGGACAGGGTACGAAAAACTGTTTTTT. It specifies CASSVPGTGYEKLFF.

The chain employs TRBV18 and TRBJ2-1; 12 nucleotides match TRBD2. The CDR3 has 16 amino acids. The V segment lost 0 bases and the J segment 9 bases; nucleotides outside the gene matches: 6. Germline CDR1 is KGHSH and CDR2 is LQKENI. Here the CDR3 DNA reads TGTGCCAGCTCACCACCGTCTAGCGGGGGGGCGGGTGAGCAGTTCTTC. Its protein is CASSPPSSGGAGEQFF.

V and J are TRBV5-1 and TRBJ2-1; D unclear. Germline values: CDR1 SGHRS, CDR2 YFSETQ. CDR3 length: 14 residues. V was pared by 0 bases and J by 6 bases, with 10 bases between. The CDR3 DNA sequence: TGCGCCAGCAGCTTGGCTCCGGGTTCCAATGAGCAGTTCTTC. Amino acids: CASSLAPGSNEQFF.

DNA for the CDR3: TGTGCCAGCAGCCTTACAGGGTCCGGGGAGCTGTTTTTT. This encodes CASSLTGSGELFF. This chain links TRBV7-9 with TRBJ2-2, with D perhaps matching TRBD1 (6 bases). V was trimmed by 5 bases and J by 6 bases, leaving 10 bases between them. The CDR3 consists of 13 residues. CDR1 is SEHNR, CDR2 FQNEAQ, per germline (reference sequence).

Only one count was recorded for this clone. The genes are TRBV11-1 and TRBJ1-4; D ambiguous. V dropped 5 bases and J dropped 5 bases, with 9 bases sitting between them. CDR1 is SGHAT and CDR2 is FQDESV in the germline V gene (reference sequence). The CDR3 has 13 amino acids. CDR3 protein: CASSAGFNEKLFF. CDR3 DNA: TGTGCCAGCAGCGCGGGATTCAATGAAAAACTGTTTTTT.